The 26 T cell receptor beta chains reported below all come from one sample, sequenced in a study of shared clonotypes between healthy human individuals (TCRdb year 2020). The method was the immunoSEQ multiplex PCR assay. In its TCRdb copy, this immuneACCESS table keeps in-frame sequences only and misses some clones. Where compared with another copy, unresolved V genes explain less than half of these, and the others have no known cause. In this sample the table shows some 1,400,000 clones, around 95% of which occur a single time. 1% to 1.5% of the sample lies in the top ten. Sequenced: naive CD4+ T cells sorted from blood. The cell subset or site label corresponds to: CD45RA+ positively selected. Receptors were obtained from a man aged 25-40 years in good health.

CDR3 nucleotides: TGTGCCAGCAGCCCGGTAGTCGACACAGCTCTTGGTGAGCAGTACTTC. It specifies CASSPVVDTALGEQYF. The chain carries TRBV9 and TRBJ2-7; D is undetermined. The CDR3 is 16 residues long. The germline CDR1 and CDR2 sequences are SGDLS and YYNGEE. V was cut by 4 bases and J by 7 bases, with 24 bases left in between. Drawing the rest from reference TRBV9 and TRBJ2-7, the complete variable domain is DSGVTQTPKHLITATGQRVTLRCSPRSGDLSVYWYQQSLDQGLQFLIQYYNGEERAKGNILERFSAQQFPDLHSELNLSSLELGDSALYFCASSPVVDTALGEQYFGPGTRLTVT.

The chain combines TRBV9 with TRBJ2-1; a weak D match, TRBD2 (6 bases). The CDR3 is 15 residues long. Trimming left V 0 bases short and J 8 bases short, with 15 bases between. Germline V CDR1 and CDR2: SGDLS, YYNGEE. This CDR3 is CASSVDPVASDEQFF. In DNA, the CDR3 is TGTGCCAGCAGCGTAGATCCAGTAGCTAGCGATGAGCAGTTCTTC.

This rearrangement joins TRBV10-3 to TRBJ2-3, with D perhaps TRBD2 (5 bases). Germline assignment: CDR1 ENHRY and CDR2 SYGVKD. CDR3 size: 11 residues. V lost 11 bases and J lost 4, with 10 bases in between. For the CDR3, the DNA is TGTGCCCTCGGGGATCCAGATACGCAGTATTTT. Translated: CALGDPDTQYF.

The chain recombines TRBV27 with TRBJ2-1, with a tentative D call TRBD2 (6 bases). The germline CDR1 and CDR2 sequences are MNHEY and SMNVEV (reference sequence). Trimming stripped 3 bases from V and 1 base from J, with 13 bases between. There are 16 residues in the CDR3. The CDR3 nucleotides are TGTGCCAGCAGTTTTGATCTAGCGCCTTCCTACAATGAGCAGTTCTTC. This codes for CASSFDLAPSYNEQFF.

This clone has a single count. The V and J genes are TRBV7-3 and TRBJ2-2; D gene ambiguous. Deletions cut 1 base from V and 1 base from J, with 10 bases between. Per the germline V gene, CDR1 is SGHTA and CDR2 is FQGTGA. This CDR3 region has 16 residues. The CDR3 region has the DNA TGTGCCAGCAGCTTAAAACGGCCAGAGAACACCGGGGAGCTGTTTTTT. The encoded protein is CASSLKRPENTGELFF. Based on the CDR3 plus reference TRBV7-3 and TRBJ2-2, the full variable domain is GAGVSQTPSNKVTEKGKYVELRCDPISGHTALYWYRQSLGQGPEFLIYFQGTGAADDSGLPNDRFFAVRPEGSVSTLKIQRTERGDSAVYLCASSLKRPENTGELFFGEGSRLTVL.

CDR3 nucleotides: TGTGCCAGCAGCCATATACCGGGACAACTAGACACTGAAGCTTTCTTT. It is translated as CASSHIPGQLDTEAFF. The V and J genes are TRBV11-1 and TRBJ1-1; D perhaps matches TRBD1 (6 bases). The CDR3 has 16 residues. The ends were cut back, 5 bases at V and 3 bases at J, with 19 bases in the middle. CDR1 SGHAT and CDR2 FQDESV come from the germline V gene (reference sequence).

J is TRBJ2-2 and V is TRBV5-1; D gene ambiguous. The V end was cut by 0 bases, the J end by 6 bases, with 6 bases between. This CDR3 spans 13 amino acids. Germline V gives CDR1 SGHRS, CDR2 YFSETQ. CDR3 amino acids: CASSLGLPGELFF. The CDR3 DNA reads as TGCGCCAGCAGCTTGGGACTTCCCGGGGAGCTGTTTTTT.

The rearrangement links TRBV27 to TRBJ2-1, with 8 bases lining up with TRBD2. The V and J ends lost 6 bases and 7 bases, in that order; junction bases with no gene match: 8. Germline V gene sequence: CDR1 MNHEY, CDR2 SMNVEV (reference sequence). This CDR3 comprises 14 residues. CDR3 loop: CASRLAGSGNEQFF. The DNA of the CDR3 is TGTGCCAGCAGATTAGCGGGGAGTGGAAATGAGCAGTTCTTC.

The chain carries TRBV6-1 and TRBJ1-4; TRBD1 agrees at 7 bases. From germline, CDR1 is MNHNS and CDR2 SASEGT. The junction had 12 bases not matched to a gene; V was cut back by 6 bases and J by 8 bases. This CDR3 comprises 15 residues. The CDR3 is CASRTMTGLFEKLFF. Written as DNA, the CDR3 is TGTGCCAGCAGGACCATGACAGGGCTATTCGAAAAACTGTTTTTT.

This clone has a single count. This chain links TRBV27 with TRBJ2-7; either TRBD1 or TRBD2 may fit D (5 bases each). Trimming shortened V by 3 bases and J by 3 bases, and 15 bases separated the two germline ends. CDR1 is MNHEY and CDR2 is SMNVEV in the germline V gene (reference sequence). The CDR3 runs to 15 residues. Here the CDR3 DNA reads TGTGCCAGCAGTTTCACATGGGACCCAAACTACGAGCAGTACTTC. Translating it yields CASSFTWDPNYEQYF.

The chain is built from TRBV7-9 and TRBJ1-2, with D unresolved. This CDR3 has 14 amino acids. Germline CDR1 reads SEHNR; CDR2 reads FQNEAQ (reference sequence). V gave up 6 bases and J gave up 2 bases, with 13 bases separating them. The CDR3, as DNA: TGTGCCAGCAGTAAAGTCCCGGGCAACTATGGCTACACCTTC. It is translated as CASSKVPGNYGYTF.

This clone has only one observation. J is TRBJ2-3 and V is TRBV5-1, with 8 bases that match TRBD1. The junction had 8 bases not matched to a gene; V was cut back by 6 bases and J by 5 bases. The CDR3 consists of 14 residues. Germline lookup yields CDR1 SGHRS and CDR2 YFSETQ. The CDR3 spells CASTLGQVEDTQYF. In nucleotides, the CDR3 is TGCGCCAGCACCCTGGGACAGGTAGAAGATACGCAGTATTTT.

The chain has TRBV11-3 and TRBJ2-7, with 9 positions matching TRBD1. CDR1 is SGHNT and CDR2 is YENEEA in the germline V gene. V shed 5 bases, J shed 6 bases, and the junction held 11 bases outside the gene matches. The CDR3 spans 15 residues. Here the CDR3 reads CASSPRTGDKVEQYF. CDR3 in DNA: TGTGCCAGCAGCCCAAGGACAGGGGACAAGGTCGAGCAGTACTTC.

The chain links TRBV5-1 to TRBJ1-4; D remains ambiguous. This CDR3 region has 15 residues. The ends were cut back, 4 bases at V and 0 bases at J, with 10 bases in the middle. In germline, CDR1 is SGHRS, CDR2 YFSETQ. CDR3: CASSPYGATNEKLFF. The CDR3 DNA reads TGCGCCAGCAGCCCCTATGGCGCAACTAATGAAAAACTGTTTTTT. The entire variable domain, with the rest obtained from reference TRBV5-1 and TRBJ1-4, is as follows: KAGVTQTPRYLIKTRGQQVTLSCSPISGHRSVSWYQQTPGQGLQFLFEYFSETQRNKGNFPGRFSGRQFSNSRSEMNVSTLELGDSALYLCASSPYGATNEKLFFGSGTQLSVL.

The chain employs TRBV5-1 and TRBJ2-1, with 10 bases matching TRBD2. J was trimmed by 7 bases and V by 0 bases; bases with no gene match: 7. CDR1 and CDR2 from the germline V gene are SGHRS and YFSETQ. The CDR3 loop spans 16 amino acids. As DNA, the CDR3 is TGCGCCAGCAGCTTGGCCCTAGCGGGAGCTGGTAATGAGCAGTTCTTC. It codes for CASSLALAGAGNEQFF.

V and J are TRBV9 and TRBJ2-5; no clear D. In germline, CDR1 is SGDLS, CDR2 YYNGEE. Trimming took 1 base from V and 5 from J, leaving 12 bases between them. This CDR3 is 14 amino acids long. In DNA, the CDR3 is TGTGCCAGCAGCGTATCCAGCTTGGGGGAGACCCAGTACTTC. It specifies CASSVSSLGETQYF.

This CDR3 reads CASSLDYEQFF. DNA of the CDR3: TGTGCCAGCAGCTTAGACTATGAGCAGTTCTTC. V and J are TRBV7-3 and TRBJ2-1, with D unresolved. The CDR3 is made up of 11 amino acids. Germline V gives CDR1 SGHTA, CDR2 FQGTGA. Trimming took 2 bases from V and 8 from J, leaving 4 bases between them.

V and J are TRBV5-4 and TRBJ2-3; 7 bases are shared with TRBD2. The CDR3 covers 14 residues. V shed 3 bases and J 4 bases; nucleotides not matched to a gene: 5. Germline values: CDR1 SGHNT, CDR2 YYREEE (reference sequence). CDR3 nucleotide sequence: TGTGCCAGCAGCTGGACTAGAACGTCAGATACGCAGTATTTT. Residues: CASSWTRTSDTQYF. The variable domain in full, with the rest retrieved from reference TRBV5-4 and TRBJ2-3, is ETGVTQSPTHLIKTRGQQVTLRCSSQSGHNTVSWYQQALGQGPQFIFQYYREEENGRGNFPPRFSGLQFPNYSSELNVNALELDDSALYLCASSWTRTSDTQYFGPGTRLTVL.

The chain combines TRBV7-2 with TRBJ1-1; unclear D gene. V was clipped by 3 bases and J by 3 bases, with 5 bases between them. Germline V gene data show CDR1 as SGHTA and CDR2 as FQGNSA. The CDR3 contains 12 residues. CDR3 residues: CASSFADTEAFF. CDR3 bases: TGTGCCAGCAGCTTTGCGGACACTGAAGCTTTCTTT. The variable domain in full, with the rest retrieved from reference TRBV7-2 and TRBJ1-1, is GAGVSQSPSNKVTEKGKDVELRCDPISGHTALYWYRQSLGQGLEFLIYFQGNSAPDKSGLPSDRFSAERTGGSVSTLTIQRTQQEDSAVYLCASSFADTEAFFGQGTRLTVV.

The rearrangement joins TRBV2 to TRBJ2-6; D gene unclear. CDR1 is SNHLY and CDR2 is FYNNEI in the germline V gene. Trimming took off 0 bases at V and 0 bases at J, with 3 bases between the two ends. The length of the CDR3 is 15 residues. CDR3 in DNA: TGTGCCAGCAGTGAAGCGATCTCTGGGGCCAACGTCCTGACTTTC. As protein: CASSEAISGANVLTF.

The chain recombines TRBV10-1 with TRBJ2-2; D might be TRBD1 (5 bases). Per germline, CDR1 WNHNN and CDR2 SYGVQD (reference sequence). The CDR3 totals 13 residues. The germline V and J ends were trimmed by 4 bases and 4 bases, with 7 bases remaining between them. The CDR3 region has the DNA TGCGCCAGCAGTGCAGGGCTCACCGGGGAGCTGTTTTTT. Translated, it gives CASSAGLTGELFF.

The chain links TRBV29-1 to TRBJ2-3; the match to TRBD2 covers 9 bases. Germline CDR1 reads SQVTM; CDR2 reads ANQGSEA. The CDR3 has 13 residues. J gave up 4 bases and V 5 bases, and 4 bases lay outside the gene matches. The DNA of the CDR3 is TGCAGCGTTTCTAGCGGGATTCCAGATACGCAGTATTTT. Encoded protein: CSVSSGIPDTQYF.

V and J are TRBV5-5 and TRBJ2-5, with 12 nucleotides matching TRBD1. V lost 4 bases and J lost 5; bases outside the gene matches: 6. This CDR3 spans 15 amino acids. CDR1 is SGHKS, CDR2 YYEKEE, per germline (reference sequence). Here the CDR3 DNA reads TGTGCCAGCAGCCAAAGGGACAGGGGGCGGGAGACCCAGTACTTC. Amino acid sequence: CASSQRDRGRETQYF.

The table lists this clone with a count of one. Other DNA sequences in the sample encode the same CDR3. The chain uses TRBV5-1 and TRBJ2-7; 8 bases align to TRBD1. Germline V gene sequence: CDR1 SGHRS, CDR2 YFSETQ. Losses at the gene ends were 0 bases for V and 4 bases for J; bases not matched to a gene: 3. The CDR3 is 14 residues long. The CDR3 protein is CASSLDRGRYEQYF. Written as DNA, the CDR3 is TGCGCCAGCAGCTTGGACAGGGGGAGGTACGAGCAGTACTTC.

The V call is TRBV27, the J call TRBJ1-5; 9 nucleotides match TRBD1. J was trimmed by 6 bases and V by 6 bases; bases with no gene match: 6. The CDR3 is made up of 14 amino acids. In germline, CDR1 is MNHEY, CDR2 SMNVEV (reference sequence). The CDR3 loop reads CASSGDRVGQPQHF. The CDR3 bases are TGTGCCAGCAGCGGGGACAGGGTCGGTCAGCCCCAGCATTTT.

This rearrangement joins TRBV4-3 to TRBJ2-7; D is unresolved. Germline V gives CDR1 LGHNA, CDR2 YSLEER. The CDR3 is made up of 16 amino acids. V was pared by 3 bases and J by 2 bases, with 17 bases between. The chain's CDR3 is CASSQNGPPFTYEQYF. The CDR3 DNA sequence: TGCGCCAGCAGCCAGAACGGGCCTCCGTTCACCTACGAGCAGTACTTC.